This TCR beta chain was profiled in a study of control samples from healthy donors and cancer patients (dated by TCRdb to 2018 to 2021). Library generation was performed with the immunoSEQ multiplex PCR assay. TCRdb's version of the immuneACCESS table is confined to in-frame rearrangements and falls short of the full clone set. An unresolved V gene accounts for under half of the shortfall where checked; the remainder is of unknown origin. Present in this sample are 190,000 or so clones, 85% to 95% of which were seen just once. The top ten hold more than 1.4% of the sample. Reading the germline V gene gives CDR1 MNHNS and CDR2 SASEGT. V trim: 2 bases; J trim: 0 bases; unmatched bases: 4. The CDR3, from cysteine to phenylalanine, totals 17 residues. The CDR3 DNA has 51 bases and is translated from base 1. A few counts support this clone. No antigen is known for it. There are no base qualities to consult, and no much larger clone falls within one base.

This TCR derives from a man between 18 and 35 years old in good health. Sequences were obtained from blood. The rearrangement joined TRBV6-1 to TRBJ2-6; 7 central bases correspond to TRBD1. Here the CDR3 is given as CASSEHAGGSGANVLTF. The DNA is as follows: TGTGCCAGCAGTGAACACGCAGGGGGCTCTGGGGCCAACGTCCTGACTTTC.